Listed below are T cell receptor beta chains from one sample, sequenced in a study of cytomegalovirus exposure and HLA in healthy donors. TCRdb keeps only in-frame clones here, not all; method: immunoSEQ multiplex PCR. The sample has 110,000 to 150,000 clones; more than 8% are singletons. The sequenced sample consisted of PBMCs. The receptors stem from a man over 45 in good health and CMV-seronegative. The CDR3 runs from the conserved cysteine through the conserved F or W. D genes are given only for firm matches. Where a row states a size, it is once, few, many or the class of an expanded clone; other rows omit it.

cdr3_aa: CASSLGTGEAFF
cdr3_nt: TGTGCCAGCAGCTTAGGGACAGGAGAAGCTTTCTTT
clone_size: .
d_call: TRBD1
j_call: TRBJ1-1
v_call: TRBV7-2
cdr3_length: 12

cdr3_aa: CASSFRDRDYGYTF
cdr3_nt: TGTGCCAGCAGCTTCCGGGACAGGGACTATGGCTACACCTTC
clone_size: few
d_call: TRBD1
j_call: TRBJ1-2
v_call: TRBV5-4
cdr3_length: 14

cdr3_aa: CASSLWAGVAETQYF
cdr3_nt: TGTGCCAGCAGCTTATGGGCAGGGGTCGCCGAGACCCAGTACTTC
clone_size: .
d_call: .
j_call: TRBJ2-5
v_call: TRBV7-3
cdr3_length: 15

cdr3_aa: CASSELAGGYGYTF
cdr3_nt: TGTGCCAGCAGTGAGTTAGCCGGGGGCTATGGCTACACCTTC
clone_size: .
d_call: .
j_call: TRBJ1-2
v_call: TRBV6-1
cdr3_length: 14

cdr3_aa: CASSQDRDQPQHF
cdr3_nt: TGTGCCAGCAGTCAGGACAGGGATCAGCCCCAGCATTTT
clone_size: .
d_call: TRBD1
j_call: TRBJ1-5
v_call: TRBV6-4
cdr3_length: 13

cdr3_aa: CASSLFPSSGANVLTF
cdr3_nt: TGTGCCAGCAGTTTATTCCCGAGCTCTGGGGCCAACGTCCTGACTTTC
clone_size: .
d_call: .
j_call: TRBJ2-6
v_call: TRBV28
cdr3_length: 16

cdr3_aa: CASSSGALAGGPTYNEQFF
cdr3_nt: TGTGCCAGCAGCTCGGGGGCCCTAGCGGGGGGGCCCACCTACAATGAGCAGTTCTTC
clone_size: few
d_call: TRBD2
j_call: TRBJ2-1
v_call: TRBV7-9
cdr3_length: 19

cdr3_aa: CSAQGQLGYTF
cdr3_nt: TGCAGTGCCCAGGGACAACTTGGCTACACCTTC
clone_size: .
d_call: .
j_call: TRBJ1-2
v_call: TRBV20-1
cdr3_length: 11

cdr3_aa: CAWMRVSTEAFF
cdr3_nt: TGTGCCTGGATGAGGGTTTCGACTGAAGCTTTCTTT
clone_size: .
d_call: .
j_call: TRBJ1-1
v_call: TRBV30
cdr3_length: 12

cdr3_aa: CASSPQGMTEAFF
cdr3_nt: TGTGCCAGCTCACCTCAGGGGATGACTGAAGCTTTCTTT
clone_size: .
d_call: .
j_call: TRBJ1-1
v_call: TRBV18
cdr3_length: 13

cdr3_aa: CASSIRENSNQPQHF
cdr3_nt: TGTGCCAGTAGTATACGAGAGAATAGCAATCAGCCCCAGCATTTT
clone_size: few
d_call: .
j_call: TRBJ1-5
v_call: TRBV19
cdr3_length: 15

cdr3_aa: CASSSWGQGSQETQYF
cdr3_nt: TGTGCCAGCAGCTCCTGGGGACAGGGATCCCAAGAGACCCAGTACTTC
clone_size: few
d_call: TRBD1
j_call: TRBJ2-5
v_call: TRBV11-1
cdr3_length: 16

cdr3_aa: CASRRGGQGYNQPQHF
cdr3_nt: TGTGCCAGCAGACGGGGCGGACAGGGGTACAATCAGCCCCAGCATTTT
clone_size: few
d_call: TRBD1
j_call: TRBJ1-5
v_call: TRBV28
cdr3_length: 16

cdr3_aa: CASSLGGTSGSQFF
cdr3_nt: TGTGCCAGCAGCTTAGGTGGGACTAGCGGGAGTCAGTTCTTC
clone_size: few
d_call: TRBD2
j_call: TRBJ2-1
v_call: TRBV11-2
cdr3_length: 14

cdr3_aa: CASSSLAGIGNIQYF
cdr3_nt: TGTGCCAGCAGTTCGTTAGCGGGAATAGGAAACATTCAGTACTTC
clone_size: few
d_call: TRBD2
j_call: TRBJ2-4
v_call: TRBV27
cdr3_length: 15

cdr3_aa: CASSLMSSGRVVSGDTQYF
cdr3_nt: TGTGCCAGCAGCTTAATGTCTAGCGGGAGGGTGGTTTCGGGAGATACGCAGTATTTT
clone_size: .
d_call: TRBD2
j_call: TRBJ2-3
v_call: TRBV7-3
cdr3_length: 19

cdr3_aa: CASIPSGGSTDTQYF
cdr3_nt: TGTGCCAGCATCCCCAGCGGGGGAAGCACAGATACGCAGTATTTT
clone_size: .
d_call: TRBD2
j_call: TRBJ2-3
v_call: TRBV5-4
cdr3_length: 15

cdr3_aa: CASSLLTSGRATDTQYF
cdr3_nt: TGTGCCAGCAGCCTACTAACTAGCGGGAGGGCCACAGATACGCAGTATTTT
clone_size: few
d_call: TRBD2
j_call: TRBJ2-3
v_call: TRBV11-2
cdr3_length: 17

cdr3_aa: CASRMTGTYEQYF
cdr3_nt: TGTGCCAGTAGGATGACAGGGACCTACGAGCAGTACTTC
clone_size: .
d_call: TRBD1
j_call: TRBJ2-7
v_call: TRBV19
cdr3_length: 13

cdr3_aa: CASSLGYYEQYF
cdr3_nt: TGTGCCAGCAGCTTAGGATACTACGAGCAGTACTTC
clone_size: .
d_call: .
j_call: TRBJ2-7
v_call: TRBV13
cdr3_length: 12

cdr3_aa: CASSDPREQYF
cdr3_nt: TGTGCCAGCAGTGACCCGCGGGAGCAGTACTTC
clone_size: few
d_call: .
j_call: TRBJ2-7
v_call: TRBV2
cdr3_length: 11

cdr3_aa: CASSLGVRTSGSQYF
cdr3_nt: TGCGCCAGCAGCTTGGGGGTCAGGACTAGCGGGTCACAGTACTTC
clone_size: few
d_call: TRBD2
j_call: TRBJ2-7
v_call: TRBV5-1
cdr3_length: 15

cdr3_aa: CASSEAGDGYNEQFF
cdr3_nt: TGTGCCAGCAGCGAAGCGGGGGACGGCTACAATGAGCAGTTCTTC
clone_size: .
d_call: TRBD2
j_call: TRBJ2-1
v_call: TRBV9
cdr3_length: 15

cdr3_aa: CASGTSGVREQFF
cdr3_nt: TGTGCCAGCGGGACTAGCGGGGTTCGGGAGCAGTTCTTC
clone_size: .
d_call: TRBD2
j_call: TRBJ2-1
v_call: TRBV2
cdr3_length: 13

cdr3_aa: CSAQIFYGYTF
cdr3_nt: TGCAGTGCCCAGATTTTTTACGGCTACACCTTC
clone_size: .
d_call: .
j_call: TRBJ1-2
v_call: TRBV20-1
cdr3_length: 11

cdr3_aa: CAWVNRDRGLTQYF
cdr3_nt: TGTGCCTGGGTAAACCGGGACAGGGGGTTGACCCAGTACTTC
clone_size: few
d_call: TRBD1
j_call: TRBJ2-5
v_call: TRBV30
cdr3_length: 14

cdr3_aa: CASSDGQGAQYF
cdr3_nt: TGCGCCAGCAGCGATGGACAGGGCGCGCAGTATTTT
clone_size: .
d_call: TRBD1
j_call: TRBJ2-3
v_call: TRBV5-1
cdr3_length: 12

cdr3_aa: CARSPPGADTQYF
cdr3_nt: TGTGCCAGAAGCCCCCCGGGGGCAGATACGCAGTATTTT
clone_size: few
d_call: .
j_call: TRBJ2-3
v_call: TRBV5-3
cdr3_length: 13

cdr3_aa: CASSLNRLGEQYF
cdr3_nt: TGTGCCAGCAGCTTGAACAGGTTGGGCGAGCAGTACTTC
clone_size: .
d_call: .
j_call: TRBJ2-7
v_call: TRBV5-6
cdr3_length: 13

cdr3_aa: CASSPGRQETQYF
cdr3_nt: TGTGCCAGCTCACCAGGCCGTCAAGAGACCCAGTACTTC
clone_size: few
d_call: .
j_call: TRBJ2-5
v_call: TRBV18
cdr3_length: 13

cdr3_aa: CASSQLAGAYEQYF
cdr3_nt: TGTGCCAGCAGTCAACTAGCGGGAGCTTACGAGCAGTACTTC
clone_size: few
d_call: TRBD2
j_call: TRBJ2-7
v_call: TRBV28
cdr3_length: 14

cdr3_aa: CASGLFQGHNTEAFF
cdr3_nt: TGTGCTAGTGGTTTATTCCAGGGACACAACACTGAAGCTTTCTTT
clone_size: few
d_call: .
j_call: TRBJ1-1
v_call: TRBV12-5
cdr3_length: 15

cdr3_aa: CASSYSLGRSGNTIYF
cdr3_nt: TGTGCCAGCAGTTACTCTCTGGGGAGATCTGGAAACACCATATATTTT
clone_size: .
d_call: .
j_call: TRBJ1-3
v_call: TRBV6-5
cdr3_length: 16

cdr3_aa: CASSLGQALQETQYF
cdr3_nt: TGTGCCAGCAGCTTAGGTCAGGCGCTCCAAGAGACCCAGTACTTC
clone_size: few
d_call: .
j_call: TRBJ2-5
v_call: TRBV7-9
cdr3_length: 15

cdr3_aa: CASMADRASYNEQFF
cdr3_nt: TGTGCCAGCATGGCGGACAGGGCTTCCTACAATGAGCAGTTCTTC
clone_size: few
d_call: TRBD1
j_call: TRBJ2-1
v_call: TRBV6-1
cdr3_length: 15

cdr3_aa: CASWVGDTEAFF
cdr3_nt: TGTGCCAGCTGGGTCGGGGACACTGAAGCTTTCTTT
clone_size: .
d_call: .
j_call: TRBJ1-1
v_call: TRBV28
cdr3_length: 12

cdr3_aa: CASSSASRAPGELFF
cdr3_nt: TGTGCCAGCAGCTCAGCGTCCAGGGCTCCCGGGGAGCTGTTTTTT
clone_size: .
d_call: .
j_call: TRBJ2-2
v_call: TRBV5-4
cdr3_length: 15

cdr3_aa: CASSPQGPAEQYF
cdr3_nt: TGTGCCAGCAGCCCCCAGGGCCCGGCCGAGCAGTACTTC
clone_size: .
d_call: .
j_call: TRBJ2-7
v_call: TRBV5-6
cdr3_length: 13

cdr3_aa: CASSLSGGPIGQETQYF
cdr3_nt: TGTGCCAGCAGCTTAAGTGGCGGCCCCATAGGCCAAGAGACCCAGTACTTC
clone_size: few
d_call: .
j_call: TRBJ2-5
v_call: TRBV11-2
cdr3_length: 17

cdr3_aa: CASSIGILVDTQYF
cdr3_nt: TGTGCCAGTAGTATAGGCATACTAGTAGATACGCAGTATTTT
clone_size: .
d_call: .
j_call: TRBJ2-3
v_call: TRBV19
cdr3_length: 14

cdr3_aa: CASSMEARVAEQYF
cdr3_nt: TGTGCCAGTAGTATGGAGGCTAGGGTGGCTGAGCAGTACTTC
clone_size: .
d_call: .
j_call: TRBJ2-7
v_call: TRBV19
cdr3_length: 14

cdr3_aa: CASSVALAGASYEQYF
cdr3_nt: TGTGCCAGCAGCGTAGCACTAGCGGGAGCCTCCTACGAGCAGTACTTC
clone_size: few
d_call: TRBD2
j_call: TRBJ2-7
v_call: TRBV9
cdr3_length: 16

cdr3_aa: CASRPIQQGDGGDTQYF
cdr3_nt: TGTGCCAGTAGACCAATCCAACAGGGAGATGGAGGAGATACGCAGTATTTT
clone_size: few
d_call: .
j_call: TRBJ2-3
v_call: TRBV19
cdr3_length: 17

cdr3_aa: CASSLGGGGRHQPQHF
cdr3_nt: TGTGCCAGCAGCTTAGGAGGCGGGGGGCGGCATCAGCCCCAGCATTTT
clone_size: .
d_call: .
j_call: TRBJ1-5
v_call: TRBV11-2
cdr3_length: 16

cdr3_aa: CASTWRANQPQHF
cdr3_nt: TGTGCCAGCACCTGGAGGGCAAATCAGCCCCAGCATTTT
clone_size: .
d_call: .
j_call: TRBJ1-5
v_call: TRBV6-1
cdr3_length: 13

cdr3_aa: CASSQPERYGYTF
cdr3_nt: TGCGCCAGCAGTCAACCGGAGAGGTATGGCTACACCTTC
clone_size: few
d_call: .
j_call: TRBJ1-2
v_call: TRBV23-1
cdr3_length: 13

cdr3_aa: CASSIEGQGAETQYF
cdr3_nt: TGTGCCAGTAGTATAGAGGGACAGGGGGCCGAGACCCAGTACTTC
clone_size: .
d_call: TRBD1
j_call: TRBJ2-5
v_call: TRBV19
cdr3_length: 15

cdr3_aa: CASSSAGTTGELLF
cdr3_nt: TGTGCCAGCAGTTCAGCGGGAACCACCGGGGAGCTGCTTTTT
clone_size: few
d_call: TRBD2
j_call: TRBJ2-2
v_call: TRBV28
cdr3_length: 14

cdr3_aa: CASSSGTGGGEQYF
cdr3_nt: TGTGCCAGCAGTTCCGGGACAGGGGGCGGCGAGCAGTACTTC
clone_size: .
d_call: TRBD1
j_call: TRBJ2-7
v_call: TRBV11-2
cdr3_length: 14

cdr3_aa: CASSERTRAYEQYF
cdr3_nt: TGTGCCAGCAGTGAACGGACTCGTGCCTACGAGCAGTACTTC
clone_size: .
d_call: .
j_call: TRBJ2-7
v_call: TRBV6-1
cdr3_length: 14

cdr3_aa: CASNEDIGRSPLHF
cdr3_nt: TGTGCCAGTAATGAGGACATTGGAAGGTCACCCCTCCACTTT
clone_size: .
d_call: .
j_call: TRBJ1-6
v_call: TRBV19
cdr3_length: 14

cdr3_aa: CASSLDSAGGTEAFF
cdr3_nt: TGCGCCAGCAGCTTAGATTCCGCTGGCGGCACTGAAGCTTTCTTT
clone_size: few
d_call: .
j_call: TRBJ1-1
v_call: TRBV5-1
cdr3_length: 15

cdr3_aa: CASSESGRGREDEQFF
cdr3_nt: TGTGCCAGCAGTGAATCGGGCAGGGGTAGGGAAGATGAGCAGTTCTTC
clone_size: .
d_call: .
j_call: TRBJ2-1
v_call: TRBV25-1
cdr3_length: 16

cdr3_aa: CASSEIVPGQVYSNQPQHF
cdr3_nt: TGTGCCAGCAGTGAAATCGTCCCGGGACAGGTTTATAGCAATCAGCCCCAGCATTTT
clone_size: .
d_call: .
j_call: TRBJ1-5
v_call: TRBV21-1
cdr3_length: 19